This TCR beta chain was identified in a study of cytotoxic CD8 clonotypes in ibrutinib-treated CLL. Whole-study results and caveats: The public clonotypes identified were infrequent and showed contraction or stability on treatment.

Germline-derived CDR1 and CDR2 are SEHNR and FQNEAQ (reference sequence). This CDR3 comprises 17 residues. V lost 3 bases, J lost 4 bases, and 19 bases lay in between. Comment on this clone: Antigen specificity is unknown.

Clones were sequenced by immunoSEQ multiplex PCR, and TCRdb holds only the in-frame ones, with some missing. The table includes about 60,000 clones, over 55% detected once. The sample was PBMCs, taken after 24 months of ibrutinib treatment. The TCR comes from a human donor with chronic lymphocytic leukemia. The J gene is TRBJ1-3, the V gene TRBV7-9; TRBD1 might be the D (6 bases). CDR3 in amino acids: CASSFGTIGGSGNTIYF. In DNA, the CDR3 is TGTGCCAGCAGCTTCGGGACTATCGGGGGCTCCGGAAACACCATATATTTT.